These 25 T cell receptor beta chains were sequenced from one sample in a study of T cell responses to AZD1222 COVID-19 vaccine. This table comes from immunoSEQ multiplex PCR, and its TCRdb copy is limited to in-frame clones, with some not included. The data contain about 100,000 clones, around nine tenths of them seen just once; the ten biggest clones take up 1% to 1.5%. The sample consisted of peripheral blood, taken on day 0 of AZD1222 vaccination. The receptors were sampled from an adult in good health.

The rearrangement links TRBV6-5 to TRBJ2-2; D perhaps matches TRBD2 (6 bases). Germline-derived CDR1 and CDR2 are MNHEY and SVGAGI. This CDR3 has 15 residues. The V end was cut by 1 base, the J end by 6 bases, with 12 bases between. The CDR3 spells CASSYWKGGPGELFF. The CDR3, as DNA: TGTGCCAGCAGTTACTGGAAAGGAGGGCCCGGGGAGCTGTTTTTT.

This chain joins TRBV18 and TRBJ1-2; 8 nucleotides line up with TRBD1. This CDR3 is built from 15 residues. Germline trimming cut 2 bases from V and 8 bases from J; bases unmatched to any gene: 10. Germline V gene data show CDR1 as KGHSH and CDR2 as LQKENI. CDR3 DNA: TGTGCCAGCTCACCAGGGGACAGGAACCTGAGGGGCTACACCTTC. Translated: CASSPGDRNLRGYTF.

V usage is TRBV3-1 (or the pseudogene TRBV3-2) and J usage is TRBJ1-6; D ambiguous. This CDR3 comprises 12 residues. Trimming stripped 6 bases from V and 9 bases from J, with 9 bases between. In germline, CDR1 is LGHDT, CDR2 YNNKEL (reference sequence). The DNA of the CDR3 is TGTGCCAGCAGTAGCGAGATTTCACCCCTCCACTTT. Translated: CASSSEISPLHF.

To note about this clone: Other DNA sequences within the sample encode an identical CDR3. This chain joins TRBV15 and TRBJ2-5, with D perhaps TRBD1 (5 bases). Germline CDR1 LNHNV, CDR2 YYDKDF (reference sequence). This CDR3 is built from 13 residues. V was trimmed by 1 base and J by 5 bases, leaving 8 bases between them. The CDR3 region is CATSRGGWETQYF. The CDR3 nucleotides are TGTGCCACCAGCAGAGGGGGCTGGGAGACCCAGTACTTC.

The chain combines TRBV28 with TRBJ1-3; D ambiguous. The CDR3 extends over 13 amino acids. V gave up 5 bases and J gave up 6 bases, with 11 bases separating them. CDR1 is MDHEN and CDR2 is SYDVKM in the germline V gene. DNA for the CDR3: TGTGCCAGCAGTCTCACCCCTAAAAACACCATATATTTT. It specifies CASSLTPKNTIYF.

The chain links TRBV11-2 to TRBJ1-1; 11 bases align to TRBD1. The length of the CDR3 is 17 residues. V was clipped by 8 bases and J by 4 bases; unmatched bases: 15. Germline V gene sequence: CDR1 SGHAT, CDR2 FQNNGV. CDR3 sequence reads: CASLVLGTGGVSTEAFF. Here the CDR3 DNA reads TGTGCCAGCCTTGTACTTGGGACAGGGGGGGTTAGCACTGAAGCTTTCTTT.

The rearrangement uses TRBV5-1 and TRBJ2-2, with D perhaps matching TRBD2 (6 bases). Germline V gene lookup returns CDR1 SGHRS and CDR2 YFSETQ. V gave up 1 base and J gave up 5 bases, with 12 bases separating them. This CDR3 is 15 amino acids long. The CDR3 here is CASSLFQAGTGELFF. The CDR3 region has the DNA TGCGCCAGCAGCTTGTTCCAAGCGGGTACCGGGGAGCTGTTTTTT.

The CDR3 is CASSQGFSGTPYNEQFF. The CDR3 DNA follows: TGCGCCAGCAGCCAAGGATTTTCCGGGACACCTTACAATGAGCAGTTCTTC. The rearrangement joins TRBV4-1 to TRBJ2-1; perhaps TRBD1 as D (6 bases). In germline, CDR1 is MGHRA, CDR2 YSYEKL. CDR3 size: 17 residues. V was cut by 1 base and J by 4 bases, with 17 bases left in between.

The chain couples TRBV5-1 to TRBJ2-7, with a tentative D call TRBD1 (5 bases). The CDR3 covers 16 residues. Germline V lookup: CDR1 SGHRS, CDR2 YFSETQ. With 4 bases removed from V and 1 base from J, the gap between germline ends came to 18 bases. In DNA, the CDR3 is TGCGCCAGCAGCGTGGGGCTTCCGGCCCTATCCTACGAGCAGTACTTC. As protein: CASSVGLPALSYEQYF.

The chain carries TRBV7-3 and TRBJ1-1; D gene uncertain. Germline V gene sequence: CDR1 SGHTA, CDR2 FQGTGA. V was clipped by 2 bases and J by 1 base, with 5 bases between them. This CDR3 contains 13 residues. CDR3 nucleotide sequence: TGTGCCAGCAGCTTAGGCACGAACACTGAAGCTTTCTTT. It encodes CASSLGTNTEAFF.

This clone was observed a single time. CDR3 sequence reads: CASSVGPGNEQFF. CDR3 in DNA: TGTGCCAGCAGCGTAGGCCCCGGCAATGAGCAGTTCTTC. The chain has TRBV9 and TRBJ2-1; D not resolved. The CDR3 has 13 amino acids. Germline CDR1 is SGDLS and CDR2 is YYNGEE. With 0 bases removed from V and 6 bases from J, the gap between germline ends came to 7 bases.

The J gene is TRBJ2-5, the V gene TRBV6-6; TRBD2 matches at 10 bases. This CDR3 is built from 16 residues. The V segment lost 11 bases and the J segment 4 bases; nucleotides outside the gene matches: 16. Germline V gene sequence: CDR1 MNHNY, CDR2 SVGAGI (reference sequence). This CDR3 is CASEGLAGAGPETQYF. CDR3 in DNA: TGTGCCTCCGAGGGTCTAGCGGGGGCGGGCCCAGAGACCCAGTACTTC.

The J gene is TRBJ2-5, the V gene TRBV5-4, with a weak D call TRBD1 (6 bases). V was cut by 3 bases and J by 2 bases, with 8 bases left in between. Germline V gene lookup returns CDR1 SGHNT and CDR2 YYREEE (reference sequence). The CDR3 loop spans 13 amino acids. The CDR3 reads CASSSQGQETQYF. Written as DNA, the CDR3 is TGTGCCAGCAGCTCACAGGGACAAGAGACCCAGTACTTC.

This chain links TRBV18 with TRBJ1-1, with a weak D call TRBD1 (5 bases). This CDR3 spans 14 amino acids. V was cut by 1 base and J by 4 bases, with 10 bases left in between. Germline-derived CDR1 and CDR2 are KGHSH and LQKENI. The CDR3 here is CASSPLTGGTEAFF. The CDR3 DNA sequence: TGTGCCAGCTCACCACTTACCGGGGGCACTGAAGCTTTCTTT. The full variable domain, completed using reference TRBV18 and TRBJ1-1, is NAGVMQNPRHLVRRRGQEARLRCSPMKGHSHVYWYRQLPEEGLKFMVYLQKENIIDESGMPKERFSAEFPKEGPSILRIQQVVRGDSAAYFCASSPLTGGTEAFFGQGTRLTVV.

The chain combines TRBV27 with TRBJ1-2; the D gene is possibly TRBD1 (6 bases). CDR1 and CDR2 from the germline V gene are MNHEY and SMNVEV (reference sequence). Trimming left V 4 bases short and J 6 bases short, with 12 bases between. The CDR3 contains 13 residues. The DNA of the CDR3 is TGTGCCAGCAGTTCTGGACAGAGAGATGGCTACACCTTC. This gives the protein CASSSGQRDGYTF.

This chain uses TRBV15 with TRBJ1-5, with D tentatively TRBD1 (5 bases). The V and J ends lost 0 bases and 5 bases respectively, with 20 bases between them. The CDR3 totals 18 residues. Germline V gene sequence: CDR1 LNHNV, CDR2 YYDKDF (reference sequence). CDR3 protein: CATSRDSRRIRADQPQHF. The CDR3 DNA reads as TGTGCCACCAGCAGAGATTCGAGAAGGATCAGGGCGGATCAGCCCCAGCATTTT.

V gene TRBV6-5 combines with J gene TRBJ2-1, with 10 bases aligning to TRBD1. V lost 7 bases to trimming and J lost 1 base; unmatched junction nucleotides: 4. The CDR3 has 15 amino acids. The V gene's germline CDR1 is MNHEY and CDR2 SVGAGI. This CDR3 is CASIRTGGSYNEQFF. CDR3 nucleotide sequence: TGTGCCAGCATCCGGACAGGGGGTTCCTACAATGAGCAGTTCTTC.

This chain connects TRBV28 to TRBJ1-5; 7 nucleotides agree with TRBD1. The CDR3 consists of 13 residues. Germline V gene sequence: CDR1 MDHEN, CDR2 SYDVKM. The J segment lost 6 bases and the V segment lost 11 bases, leaving 10 bases of the junction unmatched. The CDR3 spells CALGGGIGQPQHF. Written as DNA, the CDR3 is TGTGCCCTTGGAGGGGGCATCGGTCAGCCCCAGCATTTT.

This rearrangement joins TRBV6-5 to TRBJ1-6; no reliable D call. The V gene's germline CDR1 is MNHEY and CDR2 SVGAGI. V shed 2 bases and J shed 14 bases, with 7 bases lying between them. The CDR3 sequence is 11 residues long. The CDR3 spells CASSYKRTLHF. In DNA form, the CDR3 reads TGTGCCAGCAGTTACAAGAGGACCCTCCACTTT.

The chain joins TRBV6-5 to TRBJ2-7, with D possibly TRBD1 on 6 matching bases. Germline assignment: CDR1 MNHEY and CDR2 SVGAGI. The CDR3 covers 13 residues. Trimming removed 6 bases from V and 6 bases from J, with 15 bases in between. In nucleotides, the CDR3 is TGTGCCAGCAGCCGGGCGCCAGGGGCCGAGCAGTACTTC. Translation gives CASSRAPGAEQYF.

This rearrangement joins TRBV28 to TRBJ1-5, with D maybe TRBD1 (6 bases). Germline V lookup: CDR1 MDHEN, CDR2 SYDVKM. Trimming removed 11 bases from V and 7 bases from J, with 21 bases in between. There are 14 residues in the CDR3. CDR3: CAVTSGGGGQPQHF. For the CDR3, the DNA is TGTGCCGTAACTTCGGGGGGCGGGGGCCAGCCCCAGCATTTT.

This clone was recorded once. This chain connects TRBV7-9 to TRBJ2-2; unclear D gene. Germline loops: CDR1 SEHNR, CDR2 FQNEAQ (reference sequence). Trimming left V 0 bases short and J 0 bases short, with 5 bases between. This CDR3 contains 15 residues. The CDR3: CASSLALSNTGELFF. The CDR3 DNA follows: TGTGCCAGCAGCTTAGCTCTGTCGAACACCGGGGAGCTGTTTTTT. The complete variable domain, with remaining parts taken from reference TRBV7-9 and TRBJ2-2, reads DTGVSQNPRHKITKRGQNVTFRCDPISEHNRLYWYRQTLGQGPEFLTYFQNEAQLEKSRLLSDRFSAERPKGSFSTLEIQRTEQGDSAMYLCASSLALSNTGELFFGEGSRLTVL.

The genes are TRBV2 and TRBJ2-2; maybe TRBD2 (5 bases). CDR1 is SNHLY, CDR2 FYNNEI, per germline. The germline V and J ends were trimmed by 6 bases and 0 bases, with 8 bases remaining between them. The CDR3 sequence is 14 residues long. CDR3 in DNA: TGTGCCAGCAGGGACTTAGCGAACACCGGGGAGCTGTTTTTT. This sequence encodes CASRDLANTGELFF.

This clone was seen a few times. The V call is TRBV4-2, the J call TRBJ2-1, with 7 bases identical to TRBD1. There are 13 residues in the CDR3. The trim removed 8 bases at V and 4 bases at J, leaving 5 bases unmatched. Germline lookup yields CDR1 LGHNA and CDR2 YNFKEQ. In nucleotides, the CDR3 is TGTGCCAGCTGGGACAGCTCTTACAATGAGCAGTTCTTC. Protein product: CASWDSSYNEQFF.

The chain joins TRBV28 to TRBJ2-7; TRBD1 matches 8 bases. V lost 4 bases, J lost 6 bases, and 5 bases stayed unmatched. The CDR3 consists of 13 residues. The V gene's germline CDR1 is MDHEN and CDR2 SYDVKM. The DNA for the CDR3 is TGTGCCAGCAGTTCCCGGACAGGGTTCGAGCAGTACTTC. Translated, it gives CASSSRTGFEQYF.